One sample yielded the 32 T cell receptor beta chains listed below, sequenced in a study of B cell selection in AIRE deficiency. TCRdb's copy holds only in-frame clones and misses some; the assay was immunoSEQ multiplex PCR. The sample has fewer than 30,000 clones, around 95% seen once. Conventional CD4 T cells were sorted as CD4+CD127+ cells. Sequenced material: CD4+CD127+ conventional T cells sorted from PBMCs. These receptors came from a human donor in good health.

The rearrangement uses TRBV6-1 and TRBJ2-3, with 10 bases fitting TRBD1. Germline CDR1 is MNHNS and CDR2 is SASEGT. V trimming: 0 bases; J trimming: 4 bases; junction bases outside the gene matches: 13. CDR3 length: 19 amino acids. The DNA for the CDR3 is TGTGCCAGCAGTGAAGCGCGGGGGGTGGGACAGGGGACGGCAGATACGCAGTATTTT. Translated: CASSEARGVGQGTADTQYF.

The chain couples TRBV19 to TRBJ1-2; no clear D. The germline V gene has CDR1 LNHDA and CDR2 SQIVND (reference sequence). The CDR3 totals 13 residues. Between the trimmed V and J ends, which lost 4 bases and 8 bases, there was a span of 14 bases. CDR3 in DNA: TGTGCCAGTAGTAATCGGGCGGCGCAGGGCTACACCTTC. This encodes CASSNRAAQGYTF. Full variable domain (missing parts from reference TRBV19 and TRBJ1-2): DGGITQSPKYLFRKEGQNVTLSCEQNLNHDAMYWYRQDPGQGLRLIYYSQIVNDFQKGDIAEGYSVSREKKESFPLTVTSAQKNPTAFYLCASSNRAAQGYTFGSGTRLTVV.

This sequence joins TRBV27 and TRBJ2-7; TRBD1 agrees at 11 bases. Trimming took 6 bases from V and 4 from J; bases not matched to a gene: 8. From germline, CDR1 is MNHEY and CDR2 SMNVEV (reference sequence). The CDR3 covers 15 residues. The CDR3 is CASRREGTGGYEQYF. The CDR3, as DNA: TGTGCCAGCAGGAGAGAGGGGACAGGGGGATACGAGCAGTACTTC.

CDR3 bases: TGCGCCAGCAGCGGTATTAGCGGGACGGATACGCAGTATTTT. The encoded protein is CASSGISGTDTQYF. This rearrangement joins TRBV5-1 to TRBJ2-3; 8 nucleotides match TRBD2. After removal of 4 bases from V and 6 bases from J, the junction contained 7 bases not matched to a gene. Germline CDR1 is SGHRS and CDR2 is YFSETQ. The CDR3 is 14 amino acids.

V and J are TRBV6-5 and TRBJ2-3; D might be TRBD1 (5 bases). Looked up from germline, CDR1 is MNHEY and CDR2 is SVGAGI. This CDR3 region has 15 residues. Deletions cut 0 bases from V and 4 bases from J, with 11 bases between. In nucleotides, the CDR3 is TGTGCCAGCAGTTACTCGTCGTTAGGGGCAGATACGCAGTATTTT. The encoded protein is CASSYSSLGADTQYF.

The chain combines TRBV11-2 with TRBJ2-5, with 9 bases that match TRBD2. Germline V lookup: CDR1 SGHAT, CDR2 FQNNGV. The CDR3 length is 15 residues. V shed 7 bases, J shed 5 bases, and the junction held 11 bases outside the gene matches. The CDR3 spells CASTPLFSGRETQYF. The CDR3 coding sequence is TGTGCCAGCACCCCACTATTCAGCGGGAGGGAGACCCAGTACTTC.

V and J are TRBV9 and TRBJ1-3, with D maybe TRBD1 (5 bases). Germline V gives CDR1 SGDLS, CDR2 YYNGEE. The CDR3 is made up of 17 amino acids. V was trimmed by 1 base and J by 0 bases, leaving 14 bases between them. This CDR3 reads CASSVSGTLSSGNTIYF. The CDR3 DNA reads TGTGCCAGCAGCGTATCTGGGACGTTGAGCTCTGGAAACACCATATATTTT.

This chain joins TRBV7-2 and TRBJ1-1; perhaps TRBD1 as D (6 bases). The CDR3 sequence is 13 residues long. Trimming shortened V by 3 bases and J by 5 bases, and 10 bases separated the two germline ends. CDR1 and CDR2 from the germline V gene are SGHTA and FQGNSA. This CDR3 is CASSFHRDTEAFF. The CDR3 DNA follows: TGTGCCAGCAGCTTTCACAGGGATACTGAAGCTTTCTTT.

This rearrangement joins TRBV5-8 to TRBJ1-2; 9 bases line up with TRBD1. J gave up 4 bases and V 6 bases, and 4 bases lay outside the gene matches. Germline CDR1 is SGHTS and CDR2 is YDEGEE. This CDR3 comprises 13 residues. CDR3 bases: TGTGCCAGCAACAGGGGGCGGACCTATGGCTACACCTTC. This translates into CASNRGRTYGYTF.

The gene calls are TRBV4-2 and TRBJ2-1, with D possibly TRBD2 on 6 matching bases. The length of the CDR3 is 14 residues. In germline, CDR1 is LGHNA, CDR2 YNFKEQ. Trimming took off 1 base at V and 2 bases at J, with 6 bases between the two ends. The CDR3 reads CASSQGLAYNEQFF. The CDR3 DNA reads TGTGCCAGCAGCCAAGGACTAGCCTACAATGAGCAGTTCTTC.

This clone was recorded a few times. The rearrangement joins TRBV9 to TRBJ2-7; 8 bases are shared with TRBD1. The junction had 5 bases not matched to a gene; V was cut back by 4 bases and J by 2 bases. The germline V gene has CDR1 SGDLS and CDR2 YYNGEE. The CDR3 covers 14 residues. DNA for the CDR3: TGTGCCAGCAGCATCGGACAGGGTGCCTACGAGCAGTACTTC. It yields the protein CASSIGQGAYEQYF.

The chain recombines TRBV19 with TRBJ2-2; no clear D. V was clipped by 0 bases and J by 3 bases, with 8 bases between them. The CDR3 extends over 15 amino acids. Germline V gene lookup returns CDR1 LNHDA and CDR2 SQIVND (reference sequence). The CDR3 DNA follows: TGTGCCAGTAGTATAGACAGGCTGGACACCGGGGAGCTGTTTTTT. Its translation: CASSIDRLDTGELFF. Variable domain in full (rest from reference TRBV19 and TRBJ2-2): DGGITQSPKYLFRKEGQNVTLSCEQNLNHDAMYWYRQDPGQGLRLIYYSQIVNDFQKGDIAEGYSVSREKKESFPLTVTSAQKNPTAFYLCASSIDRLDTGELFFGEGSRLTVL.

This sequence joins TRBV4-2 and TRBJ2-7, with 8 bases matching TRBD2. Germline V gene lookup returns CDR1 LGHNA and CDR2 YNFKEQ. This CDR3 is built from 17 residues. V gave up 0 bases and J gave up 2 bases; unmatched junction bases: 9. DNA for the CDR3: TGTGCCAGCAGCCAAGAGCAGGTAATAGCGGGGACCTACGAGCAGTACTTC. Amino acid sequence: CASSQEQVIAGTYEQYF.

For the CDR3, the DNA is TGTGCCTGGGGCTTTCGCACCACGACTAACTATGGCTACACCTTC. This gives the protein CAWGFRTTTNYGYTF. This chain uses TRBV30 with TRBJ1-2; D ambiguous. V lost 5 bases to trimming and J lost 0 bases, with 16 bases between them. There are 15 residues in the CDR3. Germline-derived CDR1 and CDR2 are GTSNPN and SVGIG (reference sequence).

The chain links TRBV23-1 to TRBJ2-6; a possible D gene is TRBD1 (5 bases). Being an ORF, TRBV23-1 has a function that is uncertain. V lost 4 bases to trimming and J lost 0 bases, with 19 bases between them. There are 19 residues in the CDR3. CDR3 amino acids: CASSPTRAGLLSGANVLTF. DNA of the CDR3: TGCGCCAGCAGTCCTACAAGGGCAGGGCTCCTCTCTGGGGCCAACGTCCTGACTTTC.

The rearrangement links TRBV5-1 to TRBJ1-2, with TRBD1 identical over 7 bases. The CDR3 runs 15 residues. V trimming: 4 bases; J trimming: 5 bases; junction bases outside the gene matches: 11. CDR1 and CDR2 from the germline V gene are SGHRS and YFSETQ. The CDR3 loop reads CASSQEGGAGYGYTF. CDR3 coding DNA: TGCGCCAGCAGCCAAGAAGGGGGCGCGGGGTATGGCTACACCTTC.

V usage is TRBV5-1 and J usage is TRBJ2-2; D possibly corresponds to TRBD2 (6 bases). Germline CDR1 and CDR2: SGHRS and YFSETQ. Between the trimmed V and J ends, which lost 0 bases and 6 bases, there was a span of 9 bases. The CDR3 extends over 14 amino acids. In DNA, the CDR3 is TGCGCCAGCAGCTTGGTTTGGGGGGCCGGGGAGCTGTTTTTT. It yields the protein CASSLVWGAGELFF.

The chain carries TRBV6-5 and TRBJ2-7; 7 bases are shared with TRBD1. From germline, CDR1 is MNHEY and CDR2 SVGAGI. Trimming removed 2 bases from V and 2 bases from J; junction bases left unmatched: 3. The CDR3 runs 14 residues. The DNA of the CDR3 is TGTGCCAGCAGTTACGGACAGGCTACCTACGAGCAGTACTTC. Translating gives CASSYGQATYEQYF.

The chain couples TRBV14 to TRBJ1-2; D unresolved. V dropped 6 bases and J dropped 5 bases, with 19 bases sitting between them. Germline CDR1 reads SGHDN; CDR2 reads FVKESK. CDR3 length equals 15 residues. CDR3 residues: CASRLRARPFYGYTF. Here the CDR3 DNA reads TGTGCCAGCAGACTCCGGGCCAGGCCCTTTTATGGCTACACCTTC.

The chain combines TRBV5-6 with TRBJ2-6, with 10 bases identical to TRBD1. Looked up from germline, CDR1 is SGHDT and CDR2 is YYEEEE. CDR3 length: 19 amino acids. With 4 bases clipped from V and 3 bases from J, the junction kept 13 bases outside the gene matches. The CDR3 coding sequence is TGTGCCAGCAGCCCAATGACAGGGGGCCCTATAGATGGGGCCAACGTCCTGACTTTC. Its protein product is CASSPMTGGPIDGANVLTF.

This clone occurred once. The genes are TRBV28 and TRBJ1-3; 10 bases match TRBD1. The V gene end was trimmed by 4 bases and the J gene end by 3 bases; junction bases not matched to a gene: 6. Germline CDR1 MDHEN, CDR2 SYDVKM. The CDR3 totals 16 residues. The CDR3 sequence: CASSSPGQGNGNTIYF. The CDR3 DNA reads as TGTGCCAGCAGTTCTCCGGGACAGGGGAATGGAAACACCATATATTTT.

This sequence joins TRBV19 and TRBJ1-2, with D maybe TRBD1 (5 bases). V lost 6 bases to trimming and J lost 4 bases, with 15 bases between them. The CDR3 loop spans 14 amino acids. In germline, CDR1 is LNHDA, CDR2 SQIVND (reference sequence). CDR3 in amino acids: CASRVGVSSYGYTF. For the CDR3, the DNA is TGTGCCAGTAGAGTGGGGGTTTCCTCCTATGGCTACACCTTC.

The sample holds one count of this clone. The V gene is TRBV27, the J gene TRBJ1-3; perhaps TRBD1 as D (5 bases). From germline, CDR1 is MNHEY and CDR2 SMNVEV (reference sequence). The V gene lost 5 bases and the J gene lost 1 base, with 12 bases spanning the gap. There are 15 residues in the CDR3. The CDR3 here is CASSPGGTSGNTIYF. CDR3 sequence (DNA): TGTGCCAGCAGTCCAGGAGGGACTTCTGGAAACACCATATATTTT.

V gene TRBV5-1 combines with J gene TRBJ1-2; no reliable D call. There are 17 residues in the CDR3. V shed 4 bases and J shed 6 bases, with 25 bases lying between them. CDR1 and CDR2 (germline): SGHRS, YFSETQ. The CDR3 reads CASSPRVGREEVHGYTF. The CDR3 DNA is TGCGCCAGCAGCCCCCGAGTGGGGAGGGAAGAGGTTCATGGCTACACCTTC.

This clone was seen a handful of times. This chain links TRBV28 with TRBJ2-7; D possibly corresponds to TRBD1 (7 bases). Trimming took off 6 bases at V and 4 bases at J, with 19 bases between the two ends. The germline V gene has CDR1 MDHEN and CDR2 SYDVKM. This CDR3 region has 15 residues. The chain's CDR3 is CASRDPRGVGYEQYF. The CDR3, as DNA: TGTGCCAGCAGAGACCCCAGGGGGGTGGGATACGAGCAGTACTTC.

The V gene is TRBV6-1, the J gene TRBJ2-1; D ambiguous. The CDR3 spans 12 residues. Germline V gene data show CDR1 as MNHNS and CDR2 as SASEGT. Between the trimmed V and J ends, which lost 3 bases and 10 bases, there was a span of 10 bases. The CDR3 nucleotides are TGTGCCAGCAGTGAGCCCTCTATCGAGCAGTTCTTC. Amino acids: CASSEPSIEQFF.

The V gene is TRBV9, the J gene TRBJ2-3; 9 bases line up with TRBD2. The V gene's germline CDR1 is SGDLS and CDR2 YYNGEE. The V and J ends lost 3 bases and 1 base, in that order; junction bases with no gene match: 3. CDR3 size: 15 residues. Here the CDR3 reads CASSGWTSGTDTQYF. In DNA, the CDR3 is TGTGCCAGCAGCGGGTGGACTAGCGGCACAGATACGCAGTATTTT.

The chain couples TRBV10-3 to TRBJ2-7, with D perhaps given as TRBD1 or TRBD2 (7 bases each). The CDR3 is 14 residues long. Between the trimmed V and J ends, which lost 2 bases and 5 bases, there was a span of 13 bases. Per the germline V gene, CDR1 is ENHRY and CDR2 is SYGVKD. The CDR3 bases are TGTGCCATCAGTGAGCTGGGAGGGGGCGACGAGCAGTACTTC. It encodes CAISELGGGDEQYF.

The chain joins TRBV9 to TRBJ2-7; TRBD1 is a possible D gene (6 bases). Germline CDR1 is SGDLS and CDR2 is YYNGEE. The CDR3 length is 15 residues. V lost 4 bases and J 4 bases, leaving 18 bases between the germline ends. Here the CDR3 DNA reads TGTGCCAGCAGCCCGACCGGGACATTCTCTTACGAGCAGTACTTC. Amino acid sequence: CASSPTGTFSYEQYF.

This clone was detected once. V usage is TRBV7-8 and J usage is TRBJ1-4, with no clear D. Trimming removed 2 bases from V and 8 bases from J, with 12 bases in between. This CDR3 spans 14 amino acids. Germline CDR1 and CDR2: SGHVS and FQNEAQ. CDR3 nucleotides: TGTGCCAGCAGCTTATTGAGGGCGGGGGAAAAACTGTTTTTT. Its protein product is CASSLLRAGEKLFF.

J is TRBJ1-5 and V is TRBV7-2; TRBD1 is a possible D gene (5 bases). V was cut by 5 bases and J by 5 bases, with 13 bases left in between. CDR1 is SGHTA, CDR2 FQGNSA, per germline. This CDR3 spans 14 amino acids. The CDR3 loop reads CASSPSGGYQPQHF. In DNA form, the CDR3 reads TGTGCCAGCAGCCCGAGTGGGGGTTATCAGCCCCAGCATTTT.

The chain links TRBV10-3 to TRBJ2-3, with D possibly being TRBD1 (5 bases). Germline CDR1 ENHRY, CDR2 SYGVKD. Trimming removed 3 bases from V and 2 bases from J, with 12 bases in between. CDR3 size: 15 residues. The CDR3 sequence is CAISDFGRDTDTQYF. The CDR3 coding sequence is TGTGCCATCAGTGACTTCGGCAGGGACACAGATACGCAGTATTTT.